What follows are 32 T cell receptor beta chains derived from one specimen sequenced in a study of blood T cell repertoires in COVID-19. Some clones are missing from TCRdb's copy, which holds only in-frame ones; the method was immunoSEQ multiplex PCR. The sample has approximately 190,000 clones, over 75% seen once. The sample comprised peripheral blood. The receptors derive from a man aged 50 to 59 with acute or convalescent COVID-19.

This chain uses TRBV5-1 with TRBJ2-2, with 8 bases lining up with TRBD1. Germline CDR1 SGHRS, CDR2 YFSETQ. This CDR3 is built from 20 residues. Germline trimming cut 4 bases from V and 0 bases from J; bases unmatched to any gene: 17. In DNA, the CDR3 is TGCGCCAGCAGCAAAAGGACAGGGTGGCCCCAGACGTCGAACACCGGGGAGCTGTTTTTT. Translated: CASSKRTGWPQTSNTGELFF.

V usage is TRBV3-1 (or the pseudogene TRBV3-2) and J usage is TRBJ2-5; 7 positions match TRBD1. This CDR3 contains 12 residues. J gave up 4 bases and V 6 bases, and 2 bases lay outside the gene matches. Germline CDR1 reads LGHDT; CDR2 reads YNNKEL (reference sequence). The DNA of the CDR3 is TGTGCCAGCAGTAACAGGGGAGAGACCCAGTACTTC. Encoded protein: CASSNRGETQYF.

The gene calls are TRBV11-2 and TRBJ2-7, with D maybe TRBD1 (6 bases). The CDR3 has 12 amino acids. Trimming shortened V by 8 bases and J by 2 bases, and 10 bases separated the two germline ends. The germline V gene has CDR1 SGHAT and CDR2 FQNNGV. The CDR3 coding sequence is TGTGCCAGCCGGGACATCACCTACGAGCAGTACTTC. Amino acids: CASRDITYEQYF. Together with reference TRBV11-2 and TRBJ2-7, the CDR3 gives the full variable domain: EAGVAQSPRYKIIEKRQSVAFWCNPISGHATLYWYQQILGQGPKLLIQFQNNGVVDDSQLPKDRFSAERLKGVDSTLKIQPAKLEDSAVYLCASRDITYEQYFGPGTRLTVT.

Details on this clone: This sample also contains other DNA sequences that code for the same CDR3. The chain joins TRBV19 to TRBJ2-3; 10 nucleotides line up with TRBD2. V shed 6 bases, J shed 6 bases, and the junction held 3 bases outside the gene matches. The CDR3 length is 13 residues. The germline gives CDR1 LNHDA, CDR2 SQIVND (reference sequence). The CDR3 reads CASRLAGTDTQYF. In nucleotides, the CDR3 is TGTGCCAGTAGACTAGCGGGGACCGATACGCAGTATTTT.

The CDR3 nucleotides are TGTGCCAGCAGCCAAGGACTAGCGGAAGCTTACAATGAGCAGTTCTTC. It encodes CASSQGLAEAYNEQFF. The chain recombines TRBV3-1 (or the pseudogene TRBV3-2) with TRBJ2-1, with TRBD2 identical over 9 bases. V was clipped by 1 base and J by 4 bases; unmatched bases: 5. Per the germline V gene, CDR1 is LGHDT and CDR2 is YNNKEL (reference sequence). The CDR3 is made up of 16 amino acids.

V gene TRBV7-9 combines with J gene TRBJ2-7; perhaps TRBD1 as D (5 bases). Germline lookup yields CDR1 SEHNR and CDR2 FQNEAQ (reference sequence). The CDR3 sequence is 14 residues long. Trimming took off 2 bases at V and 5 bases at J, with 13 bases between the two ends. CDR3: CASSLQGSPHEQYF. DNA for the CDR3: TGTGCCAGCAGCTTACAGGGCTCCCCCCACGAGCAGTACTTC.

V usage is TRBV7-8 and J usage is TRBJ1-2; D might be TRBD1 (6 bases). There are 20 residues in the CDR3. The germline V and J ends were trimmed by 3 bases and 3 bases, with 29 bases remaining between them. Germline assignment: CDR1 SGHVS and CDR2 FQNEAQ. The CDR3 bases are TGTGCCAGCAGCTTGCACCGAACCGGGACAACTAGTAGGGGTTACTATGGCTACACCTTC. Amino acid sequence: CASSLHRTGTTSRGYYGYTF.

This clone was recorded once. A read error may account for a junction end that differs from germline. The chain carries TRBV5-4 and TRBJ2-5; 7 bases fit TRBD1. Germline loops: CDR1 SGHNT, CDR2 YYREEE (reference sequence). The CDR3 spans 14 residues. The CDR3 DNA sequence: TGTGCCAGCAGCTCCGGGACAGAGCAAGCGACCCAGTACTTC. Encoded protein: CASSSGTEQATQYF.

This chain links TRBV28 with TRBJ1-3; TRBD1 might be the D (6 bases). The length of the CDR3 is 17 residues. V lost 3 bases, J lost 2 bases, and 17 bases lay in between. From germline, CDR1 is MDHEN and CDR2 SYDVKM. The CDR3 DNA follows: TGTGCCAGCAGTTTTATCATTAGCGGGGGCACTGGAAACACCATATATTTT. Encoded protein: CASSFIISGGTGNTIYF.

The chain recombines TRBV11-2 with TRBJ2-7, with 7 bases fitting TRBD1. The CDR3 length is 14 residues. Germline-derived CDR1 and CDR2 are SGHAT and FQNNGV. Germline trimming cut 4 bases from V and 1 base from J; bases unmatched to any gene: 4. This chain's CDR3 is CASSSLGQSYEQYV. The CDR3 nucleotides are TGTGCCAGCAGCTCTCTGGGACAGTCCTACGAGCAGTACGTC.

The V and J genes are TRBV7-9 and TRBJ2-7, with a tentative D call TRBD2 (5 bases). Germline V gives CDR1 SEHNR, CDR2 FQNEAQ (reference sequence). The CDR3 totals 13 residues. The V and J ends lost 7 bases and 2 bases respectively, with 12 bases between them. CDR3 bases: TGTGCCAGCACCTGGGCGGGTACCTACGAGCAGTACTTC. The encoded protein is CASTWAGTYEQYF. Based on the CDR3 plus reference TRBV7-9 and TRBJ2-7, the full variable domain is DTGVSQNPRHKITKRGQNVTFRCDPISEHNRLYWYRQTLGQGPEFLTYFQNEAQLEKSRLLSDRFSAERPKGSFSTLEIQRTEQGDSAMYLCASTWAGTYEQYFGPGTRLTVT.

This chain connects TRBV5-4 to TRBJ2-2; 7 bases are shared with TRBD1. The CDR3 runs to 17 residues. Per the germline V gene, CDR1 is SGHNT and CDR2 is YYREEE (reference sequence). With V trimmed by 3 bases and J by 8 bases, 16 bases remained unmatched. CDR3 sequence reads: CASSSTKGTDKPGELFF. CDR3 DNA: TGTGCCAGCAGCTCGACTAAGGGGACAGATAAACCGGGGGAGCTGTTTTTT.

The chain has TRBV5-1 and TRBJ1-4; 9 bases are shared with TRBD1. Trimming at V came to 0 bases and at J to 7 bases, leaving 10 bases not matched to a gene. CDR3 length: 17 amino acids. The V gene's germline CDR1 is SGHRS and CDR2 YFSETQ. The DNA for the CDR3 is TGCGCCAGCAGCTTGGCCGGGACAGGGACTGTTGGTGAAAAACTGTTTTTT. This sequence encodes CASSLAGTGTVGEKLFF. The whole variable domain, filled in from reference TRBV5-1 and TRBJ1-4, reads KAGVTQTPRYLIKTRGQQVTLSCSPISGHRSVSWYQQTPGQGLQFLFEYFSETQRNKGNFPGRFSGRQFSNSRSEMNVSTLELGDSALYLCASSLAGTGTVGEKLFFGSGTQLSVL.

The V call is TRBV7-2, the J call TRBJ2-2; 7 bases are a match to TRBD2. Trimming removed 2 bases from V and 6 bases from J; junction bases left unmatched: 6. Germline CDR1 reads SGHTA; CDR2 reads FQGNSA. The CDR3 consists of 15 residues. CDR3 residues: CASSLLGLEAGELFF. The CDR3 bases are TGTGCCAGCAGCTTACTCGGACTAGAGGCCGGGGAGCTGTTTTTT.

The J gene is TRBJ2-1, the V gene TRBV29-1, with TRBD1 matching over 12 bases. The germline V gene has CDR1 SQVTM and CDR2 ANQGSEA. V lost 7 bases, J lost 3 bases, and 4 bases stayed unmatched. The CDR3 extends over 14 amino acids. The CDR3 DNA reads as TGCAGCGCCGGGACAGGGGGCTACTACAATGAGCAGTTCTTC. Translated, it gives CSAGTGGYYNEQFF.

The rearrangement links TRBV6-2 or TRBV6-3 to TRBJ1-1; 9 bases are a match to TRBD1. This CDR3 contains 16 residues. The germline gives CDR1 MNHEY, CDR2 SVGEGT. V lost 5 bases, J lost 7 bases, and 14 bases stayed unmatched. The chain's CDR3 is CASSQRGTGGLSEAFF. CDR3 bases: TGTGCCAGCAGTCAAAGGGGAACAGGGGGCTTGAGTGAAGCTTTCTTT.

The rearrangement joins TRBV3-1 (or the pseudogene TRBV3-2) to TRBJ2-7; tentative D call: TRBD1 (6 bases). The CDR3 runs 13 residues. CDR1 is LGHDT and CDR2 is YNNKEL in the germline V gene (reference sequence). V was trimmed by 2 bases and J by 3 bases, leaving 8 bases between them. The CDR3 region has the DNA TGTGCCAGCAGCCAAACAGGGTACTACGAGCAGTACGTC. The encoded protein is CASSQTGYYEQYV.

The J gene is TRBJ1-2, the V gene TRBV23-1, with 11 bases fitting TRBD1. TRBV23-1 is classed as an ORF, of uncertain function. This CDR3 has 16 amino acids. The J segment lost 2 bases and the V segment lost 3 bases, leaving 5 bases of the junction unmatched. The CDR3 region is CASSHSGTGGNYGYTF. The CDR3 coding sequence is TGCGCCAGCAGTCATTCGGGGACAGGGGGAAACTATGGCTACACCTTC.

The CDR3 sequence is CASSQGPRTELGNQPQHF. In DNA form, the CDR3 reads TGCGCCAGCAGCCAAGGGCCTCGGACAGAATTGGGCAATCAGCCCCAGCATTTT. The chain has TRBV4-1 and TRBJ1-5; tentatively, D is TRBD1 (6 bases). The CDR3 is made up of 18 amino acids. The V gene lost 1 base and the J gene lost 2 bases, with 18 bases spanning the gap. Germline loops: CDR1 MGHRA, CDR2 YSYEKL.

This sequence joins TRBV9 and TRBJ1-2; 9 bases line up with TRBD1. V lost 0 bases to trimming and J lost 6 bases; unmatched junction nucleotides: 6. The CDR3 consists of 15 residues. Germline-derived CDR1 and CDR2 are SGDLS and YYNGEE. In nucleotides, the CDR3 is TGTGCCAGCAGCGTAGAGCGACAGGGGGTTAATGGCTACACCTTC. Amino acid sequence: CASSVERQGVNGYTF.

The chain has TRBV28 and TRBJ1-5, with D maybe TRBD1 (6 bases). Trimming cost V 6 bases and J 6 bases, with 15 bases left between them. Germline V gene data show CDR1 as MDHEN and CDR2 as SYDVKM. The CDR3 is 14 residues long. The CDR3 DNA follows: TGTGCCAGCAGCCGTGCGGGGGGCGTTCAGCCCCAGCATTTT. It is translated as CASSRAGGVQPQHF.

This chain uses TRBV24-1 with TRBJ2-5; TRBD2 matches at 8 bases. The germline V gene encodes CDR1 KGHDR and CDR2 SFDVKD. The CDR3 loop spans 15 amino acids. With 3 bases clipped from V and 5 bases from J, the junction kept 7 bases outside the gene matches. The CDR3 spells CATSDPGGKRETQYF. The CDR3 DNA is TGTGCCACCAGTGATCCGGGGGGGAAGCGGGAGACCCAGTACTTC.

This sequence joins TRBV7-2 and TRBJ2-5, with 7 bases that match TRBD2. CDR1 and CDR2 from the germline V gene are SGHTA and FQGNSA. There are 15 residues in the CDR3. The V gene end was trimmed by 2 bases and the J gene end by 1 base; junction bases not matched to a gene: 4. The CDR3 bases are TGTGCCAGCAGCTTAAGCCTAGCGGTCCAAGAGACCCAGTACTTC. Amino acid sequence: CASSLSLAVQETQYF.

The gene calls are TRBV27 and TRBJ1-4, with TRBD1 identical over 10 bases. V was clipped by 5 bases and J by 7 bases; unmatched bases: 10. The germline CDR1 and CDR2 sequences are MNHEY and SMNVEV (reference sequence). There are 16 residues in the CDR3. The CDR3 DNA follows: TGTGCCAGCAGTCCCCAGACAGGGGGCAAGAGTGAAAAACTGTTTTTT. Translation gives CASSPQTGGKSEKLFF.

The chain has TRBV6-1 and TRBJ2-2, with D possibly matching TRBD1 (5 bases). Germline V gene lookup returns CDR1 MNHNS and CDR2 SASEGT. The CDR3 consists of 17 residues. The V end was cut by 0 bases, the J end by 4 bases, with 15 bases between. The CDR3 loop is CASSEALLRRGTGELFF. The CDR3 DNA is TGTGCCAGCAGTGAAGCGCTGCTCAGAAGGGGCACCGGGGAGCTGTTTTTT.

The chain is built from TRBV30 and TRBJ1-2; weak D call: TRBD1 (5 bases). Germline CDR1 reads GTSNPN; CDR2 reads SVGIG (reference sequence). The V gene lost 2 bases and the J gene lost 3 bases, with 10 bases spanning the gap. The CDR3 loop spans 13 amino acids. CDR3 loop: CAWSKGADYGYTF. The CDR3 DNA is TGTGCCTGGAGTAAAGGGGCTGACTATGGCTACACCTTC.

This clone was seen a few times. The V gene is TRBV7-6, the J gene TRBJ2-3; 14 bases are a match to TRBD2. In germline, CDR1 is SGHVS, CDR2 FNYEAQ. V was clipped by 5 bases and J by 4 bases; unmatched bases: 11. The length of the CDR3 is 18 residues. CDR3 in amino acids: CASSPSIQTSGRADTQYF. The DNA of the CDR3 is TGTGCCAGCAGCCCCTCTATTCAGACTAGCGGGAGGGCAGATACGCAGTATTTT.

This chain uses TRBV29-1 with TRBJ1-1, with 9 bases aligning to TRBD1. CDR1 is SQVTM and CDR2 is ANQGSEA in the germline V gene. The CDR3 contains 12 residues. Trimming cost V 4 bases and J 11 bases; bases outside gene matches: 8. The CDR3 nucleotides read TGCAGCGTTGTCACAGGGGGCTTGGGGGCTTTCTTT. Amino acids: CSVVTGGLGAFF.

V and J are TRBV28 and TRBJ2-7; 11 bases match TRBD2. CDR3 length: 16 amino acids. Germline V gene data show CDR1 as MDHEN and CDR2 as SYDVKM. After removal of 7 bases from V and 9 bases from J, the junction contained 17 bases not matched to a gene. CDR3 coding DNA: TGTGCCAGCACCACCCCCGGGGTAGCGGGAGGGGCGGGGCAGTACTTC. Its translation is CASTTPGVAGGAGQYF.

The chain carries TRBV25-1 and TRBJ1-4; no clear D gene. V lost 4 bases to trimming and J lost 1 base, with 10 bases between them. Germline-derived CDR1 and CDR2 are MGHDK and SYGVNS. CDR3 size: 15 residues. DNA of the CDR3: TGTGCCAGCAGTGGGCGGGCCAAAACTAATGAAAAACTGTTTTTT. Translation: CASSGRAKTNEKLFF.

The chain links TRBV27 to TRBJ2-3; D may be TRBD1 (5 bases). CDR3 length: 14 amino acids. Trimming stripped 8 bases from V and 2 bases from J, with 14 bases between. CDR1 MNHEY and CDR2 SMNVEV come from the germline V gene (reference sequence). The CDR3 DNA is TGTGCCAGCCGACAGAGTGCCTTCACAGATACGCAGTATTTT. Protein sequence: CASRQSAFTDTQYF.

The V call is TRBV6-2 or TRBV6-3, the J call TRBJ1-5; 9 bases are shared with TRBD1. The trim removed 4 bases at V and 7 bases at J, leaving 8 bases unmatched. CDR1 MNHEY and CDR2 SVGEGT come from the germline V gene. This CDR3 region has 15 residues. The CDR3 loop reads CASSSPGQGGQPQHF. CDR3 nucleotides: TGTGCCAGCAGTTCACCGGGACAGGGAGGGCAGCCCCAGCATTTT.